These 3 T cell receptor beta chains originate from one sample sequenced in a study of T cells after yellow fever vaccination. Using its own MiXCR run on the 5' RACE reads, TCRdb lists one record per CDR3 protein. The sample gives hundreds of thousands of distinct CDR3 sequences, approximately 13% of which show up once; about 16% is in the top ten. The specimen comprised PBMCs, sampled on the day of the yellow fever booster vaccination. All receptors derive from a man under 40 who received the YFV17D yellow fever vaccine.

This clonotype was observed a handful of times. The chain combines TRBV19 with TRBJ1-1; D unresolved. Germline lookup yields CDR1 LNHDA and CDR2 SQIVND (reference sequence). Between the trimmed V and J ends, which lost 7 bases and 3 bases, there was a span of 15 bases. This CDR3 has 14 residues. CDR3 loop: CASTDGGSYTEAFF. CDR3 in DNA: TGTGCCAGTACCGATGGAGGGTCTTACACTGAAGCTTTCTTT.

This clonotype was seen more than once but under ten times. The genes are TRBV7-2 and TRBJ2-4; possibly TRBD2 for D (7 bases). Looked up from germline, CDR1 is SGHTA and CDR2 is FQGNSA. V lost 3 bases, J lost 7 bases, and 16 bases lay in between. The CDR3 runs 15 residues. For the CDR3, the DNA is TGTGCCAGCAGCTTTGGGGCAGGGAGGGGGAACATTCAGTACTTC. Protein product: CASSFGAGRGNIQYF. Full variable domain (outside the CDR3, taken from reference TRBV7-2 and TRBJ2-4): GAGVSQSPSNKVTEKGKDVELRCDPISGHTALYWYRQSLGQGLEFLIYFQGNSAPDKSGLPSDRFSAERTGGSVSTLTIQRTQQEDSAVYLCASSFGAGRGNIQYFGAGTRLSVL.

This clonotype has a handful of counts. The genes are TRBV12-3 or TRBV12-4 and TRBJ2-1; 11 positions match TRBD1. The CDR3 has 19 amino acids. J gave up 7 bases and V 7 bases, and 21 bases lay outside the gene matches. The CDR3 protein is CASTLYLGTGQGARNEQFF. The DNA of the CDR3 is TGTGCCAGCACCCTCTACTTGGGTACCGGACAGGGGGCGAGGAATGAGCAGTTCTTC.